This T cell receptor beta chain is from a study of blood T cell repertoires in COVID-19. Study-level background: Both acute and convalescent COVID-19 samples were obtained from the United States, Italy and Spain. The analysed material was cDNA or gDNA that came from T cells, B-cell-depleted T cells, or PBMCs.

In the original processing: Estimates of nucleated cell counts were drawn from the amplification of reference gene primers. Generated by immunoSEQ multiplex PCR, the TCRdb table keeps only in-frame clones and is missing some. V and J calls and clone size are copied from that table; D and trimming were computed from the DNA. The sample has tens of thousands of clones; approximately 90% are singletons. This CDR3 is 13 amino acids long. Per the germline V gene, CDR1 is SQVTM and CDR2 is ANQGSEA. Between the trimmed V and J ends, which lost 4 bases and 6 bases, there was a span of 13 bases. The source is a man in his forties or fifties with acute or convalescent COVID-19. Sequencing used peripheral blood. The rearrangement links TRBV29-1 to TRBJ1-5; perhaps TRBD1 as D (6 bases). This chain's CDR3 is CSVVSGVGQPQHF. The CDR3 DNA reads TGCAGCGTTGTGTCAGGGGTGGGTCAGCCCCAGCATTTT. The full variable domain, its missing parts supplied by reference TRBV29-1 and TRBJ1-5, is SAVISQKPSRDICQRGTSLTIQCQVDSQVTMMFWYRQQPGQSLTLIATANQGSEATYESGFVIDKFPISRPNLTFSTLTVSNMSPEDSSIYLCSVVSGVGQPQHFGDGTRLSIL.